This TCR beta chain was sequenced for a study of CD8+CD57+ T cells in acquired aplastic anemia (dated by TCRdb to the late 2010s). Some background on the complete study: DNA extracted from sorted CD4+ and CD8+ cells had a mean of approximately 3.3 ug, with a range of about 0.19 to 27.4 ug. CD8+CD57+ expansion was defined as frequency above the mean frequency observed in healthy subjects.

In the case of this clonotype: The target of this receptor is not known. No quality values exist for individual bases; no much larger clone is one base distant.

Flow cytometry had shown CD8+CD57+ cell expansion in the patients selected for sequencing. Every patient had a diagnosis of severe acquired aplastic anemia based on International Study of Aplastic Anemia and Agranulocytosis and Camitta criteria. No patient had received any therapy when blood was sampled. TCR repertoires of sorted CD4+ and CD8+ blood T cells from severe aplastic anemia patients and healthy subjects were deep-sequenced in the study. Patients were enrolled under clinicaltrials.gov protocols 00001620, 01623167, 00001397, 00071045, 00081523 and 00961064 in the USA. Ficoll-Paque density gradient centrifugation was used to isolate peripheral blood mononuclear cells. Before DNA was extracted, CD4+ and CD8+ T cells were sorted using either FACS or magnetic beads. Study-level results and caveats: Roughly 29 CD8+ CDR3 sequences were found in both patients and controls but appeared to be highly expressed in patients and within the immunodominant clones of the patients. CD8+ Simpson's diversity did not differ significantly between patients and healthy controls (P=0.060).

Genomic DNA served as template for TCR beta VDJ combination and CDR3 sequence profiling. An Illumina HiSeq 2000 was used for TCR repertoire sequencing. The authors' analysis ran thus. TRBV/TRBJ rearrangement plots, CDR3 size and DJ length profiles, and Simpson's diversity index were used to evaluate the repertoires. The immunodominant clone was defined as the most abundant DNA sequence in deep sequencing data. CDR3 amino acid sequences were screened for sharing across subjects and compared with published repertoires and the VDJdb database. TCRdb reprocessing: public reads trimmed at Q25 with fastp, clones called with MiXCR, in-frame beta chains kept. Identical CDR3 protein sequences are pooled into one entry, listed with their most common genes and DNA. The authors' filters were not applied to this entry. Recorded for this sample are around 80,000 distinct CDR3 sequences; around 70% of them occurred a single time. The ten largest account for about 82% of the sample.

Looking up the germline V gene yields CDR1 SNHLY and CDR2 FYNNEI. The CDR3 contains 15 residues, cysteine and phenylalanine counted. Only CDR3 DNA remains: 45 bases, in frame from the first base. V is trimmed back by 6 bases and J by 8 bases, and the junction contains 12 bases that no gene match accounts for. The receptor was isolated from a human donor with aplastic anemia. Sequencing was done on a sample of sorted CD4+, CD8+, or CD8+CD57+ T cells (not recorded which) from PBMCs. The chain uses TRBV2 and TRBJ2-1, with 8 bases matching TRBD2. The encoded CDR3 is CASRGGSGSFDEQFF. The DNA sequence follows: TGTGCCAGCAGAGGAGGCAGCGGGAGTTTTGATGAGCAGTTCTTC.